The 7 T cell receptor beta chains reported below all come from one sample, sequenced in a study of blood T cell repertoires in COVID-19. TCRdb's table, derived via immunoSEQ multiplex PCR, lists solely in-frame clones and lacks some. The top ten hold 9.5% to 12% of the sample, which has around 88,000 clones, over 70% seen once. Sequencing was performed on peripheral blood. The receptors stem from an elderly woman with acute or convalescent COVID-19.

The V and J genes are TRBV7-2 and TRBJ1-2; 7 bases are a match to TRBD1. Germline-derived CDR1 and CDR2 are SGHTA and FQGNSA. The ends lost 5 bases at V and 6 bases at J; junction bases unmatched: 9. This CDR3 has 14 amino acids. The CDR3 nucleotides read TGTGCCAGCAGCGTCGACAGGGATTTTAATGGCTACACCTTC. Its translation is CASSVDRDFNGYTF.

The rearrangement links TRBV6-5 to TRBJ2-5; perhaps TRBD2 as D (6 bases). Germline V gene data show CDR1 as MNHEY and CDR2 as SVGAGI. The V and J ends lost 8 bases and 4 bases respectively, with 20 bases between them. This CDR3 spans 15 amino acids. CDR3 in DNA: TGTGCCAGCGAGAGCGGCGGGGTAGGAGGAGAGACCCAGTACTTC. As protein: CASESGGVGGETQYF.

The V gene is TRBV25-1, the J gene TRBJ1-1; a possible D gene is TRBD1 (6 bases). This CDR3 has 11 amino acids. The germline V gene encodes CDR1 MGHDK and CDR2 SYGVNS. V lost 11 bases, J lost 1 base, and 8 bases lay in between. CDR3 sequence reads: CAVQGNTEAFF. Written as DNA, the CDR3 is TGTGCCGTACAGGGGAACACTGAAGCTTTCTTT.

This clone was seen just once. This chain links TRBV7-2 with TRBJ1-2; tentative D call: TRBD1 (6 bases). This CDR3 has 15 amino acids. Germline CDR1 reads SGHTA; CDR2 reads FQGNSA. The V end lost 5 bases, the J end lost 8 bases, and 21 bases lay between the germline ends. Written as DNA, the CDR3 is TGTGCCAGCAGCCGGAATACGGGACGGACAGTGGGCTACACCTTC. Protein: CASSRNTGRTVGYTF.

The gene calls are TRBV30 and TRBJ1-1; 7 positions match TRBD1. With 6 bases clipped from V and 5 bases from J, the junction kept 21 bases outside the gene matches. CDR1 GTSNPN and CDR2 SVGIG come from the germline V gene (reference sequence). The CDR3 covers 17 residues. The CDR3 loop reads CACKGAYSGVEGTEAFF. The CDR3 nucleotides are TGTGCCTGTAAGGGGGCATATAGCGGGGTCGAAGGGACTGAAGCTTTCTTT. The full variable domain, its missing parts supplied by reference TRBV30 and TRBJ1-1, is SQTIHQWPATLVQPVGSPLSLECTVEGTSNPNLYWYRQAAGRGLQLLFYSVGIGQISSEVPQNLSASRPQDRQFILSSKKLLLSDSGFYLCACKGAYSGVEGTEAFFGQGTRLTVV.

The CDR3 reads CASSYSFRGTEAFF. The CDR3 DNA follows: TGTGCCAGCAGTTACTCGTTCCGGGGCACTGAAGCTTTCTTT. V and J are TRBV6-2 or TRBV6-3 and TRBJ1-1; D unresolved. The CDR3 totals 14 residues. The germline V and J ends were trimmed by 0 bases and 4 bases, with 9 bases remaining between them. Germline V gene data show CDR1 as MNHEY and CDR2 as SVGEGT.

The chain is built from TRBV7-2 and TRBJ1-2; 7 bases line up with TRBD1. J lost 4 bases, V lost 5 bases, and 7 bases had no gene match. This CDR3 contains 14 residues. The V gene's germline CDR1 is SGHTA and CDR2 FQGNSA. The CDR3 sequence: CASSINRGIYGYTF. CDR3 nucleotides: TGTGCCAGCAGCATAAACAGGGGAATCTATGGCTACACCTTC.